The 18 T cell receptor beta chains listed next were all sequenced from one sample in a study of blood T cell repertoires in COVID-19. Some clones are missing from TCRdb's copy, which holds only in-frame ones; the method was immunoSEQ multiplex PCR. This table holds almost 15,000 clones, roughly nine tenths found once. Sequenced: peripheral blood. These receptors all stem from a woman in her sixties or seventies in a cohort sampled during active or convalescent COVID-19.

V gene TRBV18 combines with J gene TRBJ2-1; tentative D call: TRBD1 (6 bases). The germline V and J ends were trimmed by 3 bases and 1 base, with 10 bases remaining between them. The germline gives CDR1 KGHSH, CDR2 LQKENI. CDR3 length equals 15 residues. CDR3 region: CASSPDSSSYNEQFF. The CDR3 DNA follows: TGTGCCAGCTCACCGGACAGTTCGTCCTACAATGAGCAGTTCTTC.

This clone has just a few counts. Other DNA variants within this sample encode the same CDR3. The chain joins TRBV3-1 (or the pseudogene TRBV3-2) to TRBJ1-1; TRBD1 is a possible D gene (5 bases). The CDR3 sequence is 13 residues long. Trimming took off 3 bases at V and 1 base at J, with 6 bases between the two ends. The germline CDR1 and CDR2 sequences are LGHDT and YNNKEL (reference sequence). CDR3 in amino acids: CASSQGGNTEAFF. The CDR3 DNA is TGTGCCAGCAGCCAGGGGGGGAACACTGAAGCTTTCTTT.

The chain has TRBV5-4 and TRBJ2-3; possibly TRBD2 for D (7 bases). The V gene's germline CDR1 is SGHNT and CDR2 YYREEE (reference sequence). The CDR3 length is 16 residues. Trimming stripped 4 bases from V and 2 bases from J, with 17 bases between. The CDR3 DNA is TGTGCCAGCAGCCCCTGGGGGGGGCTAGACACAGATACGCAGTATTTT. Encoded protein: CASSPWGGLDTDTQYF.

DNA for the CDR3: TGTGCCAGCAGTTCCCAAGTGGGTGACAGGGAAACTTTCTTT. Translated: CASSSQVGDRETFF. The J gene is TRBJ1-1, the V gene TRBV6-5, with 7 bases matching TRBD1. Unmatched junction bases numbered 14, after V lost 4 bases and J lost 12 bases. The CDR3 loop spans 14 amino acids. Germline V gene data show CDR1 as MNHEY and CDR2 as SVGAGI.

The chain combines TRBV7-9 with TRBJ2-3; no reliable D call. Germline V gives CDR1 SEHNR, CDR2 FQNEAQ (reference sequence). The CDR3 extends over 14 amino acids. V was clipped by 1 base and J by 2 bases, with 7 bases between them. The CDR3 coding sequence is TGTGCCAGCAGCTTAGTCGGAGTCACAGATACGCAGTATTTT. It codes for CASSLVGVTDTQYF.

This clone has a single count. V gene TRBV20-1 combines with J gene TRBJ2-7; 10 bases fit TRBD1. Per germline, CDR1 DFQATT and CDR2 SNEGSKA (reference sequence). This CDR3 comprises 14 residues. Losses at the gene ends were 3 bases for V and 4 bases for J; bases not matched to a gene: 6. The CDR3 region is CSASFPGQGYEQYF. In DNA form, the CDR3 reads TGCAGTGCTAGTTTTCCGGGACAGGGGTACGAGCAGTACTTC.

A note on this clone: Germline and junction disagree at one end, which may indicate a read error. The chain has TRBV7-2 and TRBJ2-1; TRBD2 matches at 11 bases. The CDR3 runs 14 residues. The germline V gene encodes CDR1 SGHTA and CDR2 FQGNSA. In nucleotides, the CDR3 is TGTGCCAGCAGGTTAGCGGGGGGGCGGAATGAGCAGTTCTTC. It yields the protein CASRLAGGRNEQFF.

This clone turned up a few times. The chain carries TRBV10-3 and TRBJ1-1, with D perhaps matching TRBD1 (6 bases). CDR3 length equals 14 residues. Germline CDR1 reads ENHRY; CDR2 reads SYGVKD. V was trimmed by 4 bases and J by 3 bases, leaving 12 bases between them. The CDR3 DNA reads as TGTGCCATCAGTGTTCAGGGGATTGACACTGAAGCTTTCTTT. Protein product: CAISVQGIDTEAFF.

The gene calls are TRBV7-9 and TRBJ1-5, with D uncertain. The CDR3 extends over 14 amino acids. Germline loops: CDR1 SEHNR, CDR2 FQNEAQ (reference sequence). Between the trimmed V and J ends, which lost 3 bases and 3 bases, there was a span of 9 bases. The CDR3 nucleotides read TGTGCCAGCAGCTTTGGGCAGAACAATCAGCCCCAGCATTTT. It is translated as CASSFGQNNQPQHF.

The chain couples TRBV9 to TRBJ2-1; tentative D call: TRBD2 (6 bases). The CDR3 length is 15 residues. In germline, CDR1 is SGDLS, CDR2 YYNGEE. Trimming left V 0 bases short and J 2 bases short, with 9 bases between. Here the CDR3 DNA reads TGTGCCAGCAGCGTAGCGGGGGACCCCTACAATGAGCAGTTCTTC. Its translation is CASSVAGDPYNEQFF. Looking up the rest from reference TRBV9 and TRBJ2-1 gives the full variable domain: DSGVTQTPKHLITATGQRVTLRCSPRSGDLSVYWYQQSLDQGLQFLIQYYNGEERAKGNILERFSAQQFPDLHSELNLSSLELGDSALYFCASSVAGDPYNEQFFGPGTRLTVL.

This clone appeared once. The rearrangement uses TRBV28 and TRBJ1-2; a weak D match, TRBD1 (6 bases). Germline V lookup: CDR1 MDHEN, CDR2 SYDVKM. The CDR3 sequence is 13 residues long. The V end lost 8 bases, the J end lost 2 bases, and 12 bases lay between the germline ends. Here the CDR3 reads CASVQGGNYGYTF. CDR3 sequence (DNA): TGTGCCAGCGTACAGGGTGGCAACTATGGCTACACCTTC.

There are a few counts of this clone. The DNA of the CDR3 is TGCGCCAGCAGCCCATCGGACAGGGGAGAGACCCAGTACTTC. Amino acid sequence: CASSPSDRGETQYF. This chain connects TRBV5-1 to TRBJ2-5, with 9 bases lining up with TRBD1. The germline CDR1 and CDR2 sequences are SGHRS and YFSETQ. CDR3 length: 14 residues. J lost 4 bases, V lost 4 bases, and 5 bases had no gene match. Full variable domain (rest looked up from reference TRBV5-1 and TRBJ2-5): KAGVTQTPRYLIKTRGQQVTLSCSPISGHRSVSWYQQTPGQGLQFLFEYFSETQRNKGNFPGRFSGRQFSNSRSEMNVSTLELGDSALYLCASSPSDRGETQYFGPGTRLLVL.

This chain uses TRBV29-1 with TRBJ2-5; possibly TRBD2 for D (6 bases). The germline V gene has CDR1 SQVTM and CDR2 ANQGSEA. The CDR3 is made up of 13 amino acids. Trimming cost V 3 bases and J 6 bases, with 14 bases left between them. CDR3 nucleotides: TGCAGCGTTGATGGGTTCGGGGGTCAGACCCAGTACTTC. It translates to CSVDGFGGQTQYF.

The V gene is TRBV7-8, the J gene TRBJ2-7; D remains unclear. CDR1 and CDR2 (germline): SGHVS, FQNEAQ. The ends were cut back, 5 bases at V and 0 bases at J, with 14 bases in the middle. CDR3 length: 15 amino acids. This CDR3 reads CASSPRGVSSYEQYF. The CDR3 DNA reads TGTGCCAGCAGCCCTCGCGGCGTCAGCTCCTACGAGCAGTACTTC.

V gene TRBV20-1 combines with J gene TRBJ2-1; D is unresolved. The CDR3 covers 11 residues. Trimming took 5 bases from V and 3 from J, leaving 5 bases between them. Germline V gene lookup returns CDR1 DFQATT and CDR2 SNEGSKA (reference sequence). CDR3 in amino acids: CSAHNYNEQFF. CDR3 DNA: TGCAGTGCTCACAACTACAATGAGCAGTTCTTC.

The chain recombines TRBV28 with TRBJ2-2, with 9 bases aligning to TRBD1. The germline V gene has CDR1 MDHEN and CDR2 SYDVKM. The trim removed 3 bases at V and 2 bases at J, leaving 4 bases unmatched. The CDR3 has 16 residues. The CDR3 region is CASSFRDRANTGELFF. CDR3 sequence (DNA): TGTGCCAGCAGTTTCCGGGACAGGGCTAACACCGGGGAGCTGTTTTTT. Combining the CDR3 with reference TRBV28 and TRBJ2-2 gives the whole variable domain DVKVTQSSRYLVKRTGEKVFLECVQDMDHENMFWYRQDPGLGLRLIYFSYDVKMKEKGDIPEGYSVSREKKERFSLILESASTNQTSMYLCASSFRDRANTGELFFGEGSRLTVL.

This chain connects TRBV19 to TRBJ2-3; D is unclear. Per the germline V gene, CDR1 is LNHDA and CDR2 is SQIVND (reference sequence). CDR3 length: 14 amino acids. Trimming took off 2 bases at V and 5 bases at J, with 11 bases between the two ends. In DNA form, the CDR3 reads TGTGCCAGTAGTATACGCAGGCCCCAAGATACGCAGTATTTT. Protein sequence: CASSIRRPQDTQYF.

The chain has TRBV4-3 and TRBJ1-1, with unresolved D. This CDR3 spans 15 amino acids. With 0 bases removed from V and 3 bases from J, the gap between germline ends came to 11 bases. The germline V gene encodes CDR1 LGHNA and CDR2 YSLEER. In DNA form, the CDR3 reads TGCGCCAGCAGCCAAGATTTTGACACCGACACTGAAGCTTTCTTT. Its protein is CASSQDFDTDTEAFF.